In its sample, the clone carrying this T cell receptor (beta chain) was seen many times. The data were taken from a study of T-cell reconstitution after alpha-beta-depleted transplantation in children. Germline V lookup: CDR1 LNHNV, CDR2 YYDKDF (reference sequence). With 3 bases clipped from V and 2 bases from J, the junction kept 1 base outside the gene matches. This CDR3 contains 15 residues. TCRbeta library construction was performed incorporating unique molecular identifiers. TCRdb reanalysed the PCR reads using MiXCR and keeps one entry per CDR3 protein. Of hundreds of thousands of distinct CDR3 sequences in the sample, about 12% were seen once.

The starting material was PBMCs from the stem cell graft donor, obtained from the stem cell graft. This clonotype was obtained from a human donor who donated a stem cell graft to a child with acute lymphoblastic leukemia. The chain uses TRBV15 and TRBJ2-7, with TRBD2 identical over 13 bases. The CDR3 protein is CATSRTSGGTYEQYF. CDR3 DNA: TGTGCCACCAGCAGGACTAGCGGGGGGACCTACGAGCAGTACTTC.